Following are 8 T cell receptor beta chains from one sample sequenced in a study of blood T cell repertoires in COVID-19. The method was immunoSEQ multiplex PCR; TCRdb's version includes in-frame clones alone and lacks a portion of them. The sample includes around 300,000 clones, around nine tenths of them seen just once. Sequenced: peripheral blood. Receptors were obtained from a woman between 40 and 55 years old who had recovered from COVID-19.

The rearrangement joins TRBV11-3 to TRBJ2-1, with D tentatively TRBD2 (5 bases). The ends were cut back, 1 base at V and 10 bases at J, with 11 bases in the middle. This CDR3 has 13 amino acids. Per germline, CDR1 SGHNT and CDR2 YENEEA. The CDR3 DNA is TGTGCCAGCAGCTTAGTCCCGGGGAGCGAGCAGTTCTTC. It yields the protein CASSLVPGSEQFF.

The chain is built from TRBV5-1 and TRBJ2-5; tentatively, D is TRBD1 (5 bases). Germline lookup yields CDR1 SGHRS and CDR2 YFSETQ. The length of the CDR3 is 15 residues. Between the trimmed V and J ends, which lost 0 bases and 3 bases, there was a span of 12 bases. In DNA form, the CDR3 reads TGCGCCAGCAGCTTGGAGGCCAGGGTTGAAGAGACCCAGTACTTC. It yields the protein CASSLEARVEETQYF.

This chain uses TRBV24-1 with TRBJ2-1; a weak D match, TRBD2 (6 bases). There are 17 residues in the CDR3. Trimming shortened V by 1 base and J by 2 bases, and 14 bases separated the two germline ends. Germline V CDR1 and CDR2: KGHDR, SFDVKD. This chain's CDR3 is CATSDLTGTGTYNEQFF. The CDR3 DNA sequence: TGTGCCACCAGTGATTTAACCGGGACTGGGACCTACAATGAGCAGTTCTTC.

The rearrangement joins TRBV11-2 to TRBJ2-7; 9 bases fit TRBD2. Germline CDR1 SGHAT, CDR2 FQNNGV. The CDR3 extends over 15 amino acids. The V segment lost 4 bases and the J segment 5 bases; nucleotides outside the gene matches: 9. This CDR3 is CASSSPEREVHEQYF. CDR3 bases: TGTGCCAGCAGCTCCCCAGAGCGGGAGGTCCACGAGCAGTACTTC.

This CDR3 is CASSTTGVHGYTF. For the CDR3, the DNA is TGTGCCAGCAGCACGACAGGGGTTCATGGCTACACCTTC. The chain combines TRBV7-9 with TRBJ1-2; the match to TRBD1 covers 8 bases. Germline CDR1 and CDR2: SEHNR and FQNEAQ (reference sequence). CDR3 length: 13 amino acids. Unmatched junction bases numbered 5, after V lost 5 bases and J lost 6 bases.

The table lists this clone with a count of one. CDR3 region: CASTLGGPYEQYF. The CDR3 DNA sequence: TGTGCCAGCACCCTGGGGGGACCCTACGAGCAGTACTTC. The rearrangement uses TRBV2 and TRBJ2-7; possible D gene TRBD2, 6 bases. The CDR3 is made up of 13 amino acids. Germline CDR1 reads SNHLY; CDR2 reads FYNNEI. Deletions cut 7 bases from V and 2 bases from J, with 12 bases between.

CDR3 amino acids: CATHSTGGDDYEQYF. CDR3 DNA: TGTGCCACCCACAGCACGGGGGGGGATGACTACGAGCAGTACTTC. The gene calls are TRBV19 and TRBJ2-7; 8 nucleotides line up with TRBD2. V gave up 10 bases and J gave up 3 bases; unmatched junction bases: 14. CDR1 is LNHDA and CDR2 is SQIVND in the germline V gene (reference sequence). This CDR3 has 15 amino acids.

The rearrangement links TRBV6-7 to TRBJ1-1, with TRBD1 matching 7 bases. TRBV6-7 is designated an ORF whose function remains uncertain. The CDR3 extends over 14 amino acids. Trimming cost V 6 bases and J 1 base; bases outside gene matches: 5. CDR3 in DNA: TGTGCCAGCAGGCGCGAGGGGGCGAACACTGAAGCTTTCTTT. Translation gives CASRREGANTEAFF.